The next 18 T cell receptor beta chains were all read from a single sample in a study of shared clonotypes between healthy human individuals. Measured with immunoSEQ multiplex PCR; TCRdb has only the in-frame clones, and not every one. The sample lists about 2,500,000 clones; around 90% were seen once. Sequenced: naive CD4+ T cells sorted from blood. As for subset: CD45RA+ positively selected. The origin of the receptors is a man aged 18 to 29 in good health.

V and J are TRBV5-4 and TRBJ2-6, with a weak D call TRBD2 (5 bases). The ends were cut back, 6 bases at V and 1 base at J, with 8 bases in the middle. The CDR3 length is 14 residues. The germline V gene encodes CDR1 SGHNT and CDR2 YYREEE (reference sequence). The CDR3 DNA sequence: TGTGCCAGCATGAGAGGGTCTGGGGCCAACGTCCTGACTTTC. It encodes CASMRGSGANVLTF.

The rearrangement joins TRBV10-2 to TRBJ2-5; D unresolved. V shed 7 bases and J shed 5 bases, with 17 bases lying between them. CDR1 is WSHSY and CDR2 is SAAADI in the germline V gene. This CDR3 has 14 residues. CDR3 coding DNA: TGCGCCAGCACACTTCGGCAGGCTTTTGAGACCCAGTACTTC. Its protein is CASTLRQAFETQYF.

The chain recombines TRBV7-2 with TRBJ1-4; a weak D match, TRBD1 (5 bases). CDR1 is SGHTA, CDR2 FQGNSA, per germline. This CDR3 is 14 amino acids long. V was trimmed by 1 base and J by 8 bases, leaving 11 bases between them. The CDR3 region is CASSLVQGGEKLFF. The CDR3 coding sequence is TGTGCCAGCAGCTTAGTCCAGGGAGGAGAAAAACTGTTTTTT.

The chain joins TRBV19 to TRBJ1-2; tentatively, D is TRBD1 (6 bases). Germline V gives CDR1 LNHDA, CDR2 SQIVND (reference sequence). Trimming cost V 5 bases and J 0 bases, with 13 bases left between them. CDR3 length equals 15 residues. In DNA, the CDR3 is TGTGCCAGTAGTTTCGGACAGCCAACTAACTATGGCTACACCTTC. This encodes CASSFGQPTNYGYTF.

The chain uses TRBV30 and TRBJ1-4, with 8 nucleotides matching TRBD1. The CDR3 is made up of 18 amino acids. Looked up from germline, CDR1 is GTSNPN and CDR2 is SVGIG (reference sequence). J was trimmed by 4 bases and V by 0 bases; bases with no gene match: 13. CDR3 in DNA: TGTGCCTGGAGTGTAGACTCATTCCGGGACAGGCATAATGAAAAACTGTTTTTT. This encodes CAWSVDSFRDRHNEKLFF.

The chain has TRBV6-6 and TRBJ2-1, with a weak D call TRBD2 (7 bases). The CDR3 has 14 amino acids. From germline, CDR1 is MNHNY and CDR2 SVGAGI (reference sequence). V was trimmed by 2 bases and J by 5 bases, leaving 10 bases between them. CDR3 DNA sequence: TGTGCCAGCAGTTACGGGGGGGCCCACAATGAGCAGTTCTTC. Protein product: CASSYGGAHNEQFF.

V usage is TRBV7-9 and J usage is TRBJ2-7, with D perhaps matching TRBD1 (5 bases). V was shortened by 4 bases and J by 6 bases, with 10 bases between the two germline ends. Germline-derived CDR1 and CDR2 are SEHNR and FQNEAQ (reference sequence). The CDR3 loop spans 12 amino acids. The CDR3 spells CASSSPGFEQYF. In DNA form, the CDR3 reads TGTGCCAGCAGCTCCCCAGGGTTCGAGCAGTACTTC.

V gene TRBV2 combines with J gene TRBJ2-3, with TRBD2 identical over 8 bases. The germline V gene encodes CDR1 SNHLY and CDR2 FYNNEI. This CDR3 has 16 amino acids. The V and J ends lost 0 bases and 1 base, in that order; junction bases with no gene match: 3. In DNA, the CDR3 is TGTGCCAGCAGTGAAGCGCGGGGGGTGGGCACAGATACGCAGTATTTT. Its translation is CASSEARGVGTDTQYF.

This clone appeared a single time. CDR3 loop: CASSSSSGSNHEQFF. The CDR3 bases are TGCGCCAGCAGCTCCTCTAGCGGGAGTAACCATGAGCAGTTCTTC. The gene calls are TRBV5-1 and TRBJ2-1; 10 bases align to TRBD2. The CDR3 is made up of 15 amino acids. V gave up 3 bases and J gave up 8 bases; unmatched junction bases: 8. The germline CDR1 and CDR2 sequences are SGHRS and YFSETQ. Variable domain in full (rest from reference TRBV5-1 and TRBJ2-1): KAGVTQTPRYLIKTRGQQVTLSCSPISGHRSVSWYQQTPGQGLQFLFEYFSETQRNKGNFPGRFSGRQFSNSRSEMNVSTLELGDSALYLCASSSSSGSNHEQFFGPGTRLTVL.

This clone was detected a few times. The rearrangement joins TRBV18 to TRBJ2-7, with 7 bases fitting TRBD1. CDR1 and CDR2 (germline): KGHSH, LQKENI. With V trimmed by 3 bases and J by 7 bases, 12 bases remained unmatched. This CDR3 has 15 amino acids. Here the CDR3 DNA reads TGTGCCAGCTCACCGAGATCGGGACAGCTGGGAGAGCAGTACTTC. Its protein is CASSPRSGQLGEQYF.

On this clone: The sample holds other DNA sequences that translate to the same CDR3. The V gene is TRBV7-9, the J gene TRBJ2-2; D unresolved. CDR1 and CDR2 from the germline V gene are SEHNR and FQNEAQ (reference sequence). Trimming took 5 bases from V and 2 from J, leaving 3 bases between them. CDR3 length equals 12 residues. The CDR3 DNA sequence: TGTGCCAGCAGCCTTAACACCGGGGAGCTGTTTTTT. Translated: CASSLNTGELFF. Combining the CDR3 with reference TRBV7-9 and TRBJ2-2 gives the whole variable domain DTGVSQNPRHKITKRGQNVTFRCDPISEHNRLYWYRQTLGQGPEFLTYFQNEAQLEKSRLLSDRFSAERPKGSFSTLEIQRTEQGDSAMYLCASSLNTGELFFGEGSRLTVL.

The rearrangement uses TRBV6-1 and TRBJ1-5; D is possibly TRBD1 (6 bases). The CDR3 is made up of 15 amino acids. Germline V gene data show CDR1 as MNHNS and CDR2 as SASEGT. Trimming removed 7 bases at V and 0 bases at J, with 13 bases between. CDR3 amino acids: CASNGGGVSNQPQHF. CDR3 bases: TGTGCCAGCAACGGAGGGGGGGTTAGCAATCAGCCCCAGCATTTT.

J is TRBJ2-1 and V is TRBV7-2; D is uncertain. Germline assignment: CDR1 SGHTA and CDR2 FQGNSA. The CDR3 extends over 13 amino acids. V lost 2 bases to trimming and J lost 9 bases, with 11 bases between them. The CDR3 region has the DNA TGTGCCAGCAGCTTAAGGAGATCTGGTGAGCAGTTCTTC. Its translation is CASSLRRSGEQFF.

In the case of this clone: Other DNA sequences in this sample translate to the same CDR3. This chain links TRBV18 with TRBJ2-5, with D possibly TRBD1 on 6 matching bases. The V end lost 3 bases, the J end lost 2 bases, and 7 bases lay between the germline ends. Germline V gene sequence: CDR1 KGHSH, CDR2 LQKENI. The CDR3 has 13 residues. The CDR3 bases are TGTGCCAGCTCACCTACAGGGCAAGAGACCCAGTACTTC. It yields the protein CASSPTGQETQYF.

The chain links TRBV9 to TRBJ2-3; 15 bases agree with TRBD2. Germline CDR1 reads SGDLS; CDR2 reads YYNGEE. The CDR3 consists of 19 residues. V lost 3 bases and J lost 2; bases outside the gene matches: 10. The chain's CDR3 is CASSGGAGTSGGLTDTQYF. The CDR3 bases are TGTGCCAGCAGCGGAGGGGCCGGGACTAGCGGGGGGCTCACAGATACGCAGTATTTT.

V is TRBV5-1 and J is TRBJ2-3; TRBD2 agrees at 10 bases. This CDR3 is 15 amino acids long. Germline loops: CDR1 SGHRS, CDR2 YFSETQ. V lost 2 bases to trimming and J lost 2 bases; unmatched junction nucleotides: 2. CDR3: CASSFLAGATDTQYF. The CDR3 DNA sequence: TGCGCCAGCAGCTTCCTAGCGGGAGCCACAGATACGCAGTATTTT. The complete variable domain, with remaining parts taken from reference TRBV5-1 and TRBJ2-3, reads KAGVTQTPRYLIKTRGQQVTLSCSPISGHRSVSWYQQTPGQGLQFLFEYFSETQRNKGNFPGRFSGRQFSNSRSEMNVSTLELGDSALYLCASSFLAGATDTQYFGPGTRLTVL.

This sequence joins TRBV6-5 and TRBJ2-7; D ambiguous. Germline V CDR1 and CDR2: MNHEY, SVGAGI. The germline V and J ends were trimmed by 3 bases and 2 bases, with 11 bases remaining between them. This CDR3 has 14 residues. CDR3 region: CASSYSDGPYEQYF. DNA for the CDR3: TGTGCCAGCAGTTATTCGGACGGACCCTACGAGCAGTACTTC.

CDR3 DNA: TGTGCCGGGGGGATCCAAGAGACCCAGTACTTC. Translation: CAGGIQETQYF. The chain is built from TRBV2 and TRBJ2-5; possibly TRBD2 for D (6 bases). Germline V gives CDR1 SNHLY, CDR2 FYNNEI. This CDR3 comprises 11 residues. Trimming pared 11 bases from V and 1 base from J, leaving 8 bases between.